This TCR beta chain appears in the sequencing data of a study of blood T cell repertoires in COVID-19 (dated by TCRdb to about 2020). In the study overall: Samples from collaborators originated in the United States, Italy and Spain and spanned both the acute and convalescent phases of COVID-19. The prospective study material was composed of cDNA or gDNA derived from T cells, B-cell-depleted T cells, or PBMCs. Subjects who had been exposed to COVID-19, were actively infected with it, or had recovered from it provided the deeply sampled blood TCRbeta repertoires that made up the dataset. A freely available public database, intended as a resource for researchers studying the immune response to SARS-CoV-2, is where the repertoires were released. The samples were drawn from the first 160 participants of the ongoing ImmuneRACE study and from about 1,200 subjects provided by 6 global collaborators. Sample metadata almost always included a de-identified subject ID, COVID-19 status, age in years and sex. Where available, HLA class I and class II types were taken from metadata supplied by the sample provider and were not determined by assay-based typing. The paper's findings and limits, for the study overall: The amount of clinical and demographic metadata varied by source and participant and was provided uncurated.

Collaborating institutions collected whole blood in K2EDTA tubes following their own protocols. Collaborator samples were shipped for TCRbeta analysis as frozen whole blood, isolated PBMCs, or DNA extracted from either sample type. TCRbeta CDR3 regions were amplified from genomic DNA using the immunoSEQ Assay, a bias-controlled multiplex PCR. In the paper's pipeline: Within the assay, amplification of reference gene primers was used to estimate how many nucleated cells each sample contained. To quantify the absolute abundance of each unique TCRbeta CDR3 rearrangement, sequence reads were collapsed and filtered. Productive Simpson clonality was computed per sample as the square root of Simpson's diversity index over productive rearrangements. Imported from immuneACCESS, the table was reduced by TCRdb to in-frame sequences with V and J called. These copies leave out some clones; in studies compared against another copy, an unresolved V gene accounts for under half, and the cause of the remainder is not known. The V and J calls and clone size are taken from that table; D and trimming were inferred from the DNA. This sample is represented by roughly 280,000 clones; around 88% of them were singletons. 1.5% to 2% of the sample is in the top ten clones.

From cysteine to phenylalanine, the CDR3 is 15 amino acids long. The sequence is cut down to CDR3 DNA, 45 bases in frame from base 1. Trimming removed 0 bases from V and 3 bases from J, leaving 9 bases between the germline ends. The germline V gene gives CDR1 as SGHTA and CDR2 as FQGTGA. To note about this clone: Its antigen is currently not known. No per-base quality is available; no much larger clone lies one base away.

Recombination connected TRBV7-3 to TRBJ2-1; 6 matching bases give a weak D call of TRBD1. This receptor was obtained from a man aged 30 to 39 with active or convalescent COVID-19. The sequenced sample was peripheral blood. The DNA sequence is TGTGCCAGCAGCTTAACCGCGGACAGCTACAATGAGCAGTTCTTC. This yields the protein CASSLTADSYNEQFF. Where the CDR3 stops, the reference TRBV7-3 and TRBJ2-1 genes take over; the full variable domain is GAGVSQTPSNKVTEKGKYVELRCDPISGHTALYWYRQSLGQGPEFLIYFQGTGAADDSGLPNDRFFAVRPEGSVSTLKIQRTERGDSAVYLCASSLTADSYNEQFFGPGTRLTVL.